The TCR beta chain described here comes from a study of T cell responses to AZD1222 COVID-19 vaccine. Study results and caveats: White British people made up most donors, females outnumbered males, and clonal diversity was possibly underestimated. Recipients of AZD1222 seropositive at baseline numbered only 5 to 7. When two AZD1222 doses had been given, Spike-specific TCR breadth and depth rose. No day 14 peak samples; only post-peak repertoires were characterized.

The CDR3 consists of 16 residues. The V end was cut by 1 base, the J end by 4 bases, with 15 bases between. Using immunoSEQ multiplex PCR, the repertoire was profiled, and TCRdb retains in-frame clones only, with some absent. This sample yields around 170,000 clones, of which roughly 90% are seen a single time; approximately 4.8% belongs to the top ten. A remark on this clone: What it binds is unknown.

The clonotype was recovered from an adult in good health. The sample in question was peripheral blood, obtained on day 0 of AZD1222 vaccination. This chain connects TRBV5-3 to TRBJ2-1; D remains ambiguous. Being an ORF, TRBV5-3 has a function that is uncertain. The CDR3 DNA reads TGTGCCAGAAGCTTGATGGCCCTAAATGCTTACAATGAGCAGTTCTTC. It encodes CARSLMALNAYNEQFF.